This T cell receptor (beta chain) was identified during a study of cytomegalovirus exposure and HLA in healthy donors. Study results and limitations: Researchers left out some V segments, among them TRBV6-2 and TRBV6-3, as indistinguishable. Reportedly, fewer N-insertions than the approximately 690-donor mean appeared in an Asian-associated ancestry cluster in a later analysis. Later analysis identified 16,000 or so TCR beta sequences associated with HLA alleles, using a false discovery rate threshold of 0.05. Cytomegalovirus-associated status was assigned to more than 150 TCR beta chains.

The PCR made use of 60 Vbeta and 13 Jbeta primers. Profiled with immunoSEQ multiplex PCR; TCRdb holds only in-frame clones, not every one. The sample yields 150,000 or so clones, approximately 74% seen once. About this clone: What it recognizes is unknown.

CDR3 length equals 18 residues. Trimming at V came to 1 base and at J to 5 bases, leaving 15 bases not matched to a gene. Per germline, CDR1 MGHDK and CDR2 SYGVNS. The sample was PBMCs. This clonotype was obtained from a man aged 25-45 years in good health and CMV-seronegative. The gene calls are TRBV25-1 and TRBJ2-5, with 8 bases aligning to TRBD2. For the CDR3, the DNA is TGTGCCAGCAGTGAATCCAGCGGGGGCCCTACCCGGTGGGAGACCCAGTACTTC. Its translation: CASSESSGGPTRWETQYF.